This TCR beta chain is from a study of T-cell reconstitution after alpha-beta-depleted transplantation in children. Unique molecular identifiers were used in preparing the TCRbeta library. TCRdb itself ran the PCR reads through MiXCR, one entry per CDR3 protein. The sample has 500,000 to 650,000 distinct CDR3 sequences, around 10% seen once. This clonotype was counted a few times. The target antigen is unknown. Study-wide results and caveats: In patients about two months after transplant, alpha-beta T cells reportedly arose from several hundred expanded graft clones.

The sequencing used PBMCs, mostly from graft donor cells, collected 180 days after TCRalphabeta/CD19-depleted stem cell transplant. This receptor was obtained from a female patient aged 2-9 years who had a stem cell transplant for aplastic anemia, so the T cells may come from the graft donor.

In nucleotides, the CDR3 is TGTGCCAGCAGCGATATTGGACAGGGGGCAATCGAGCAGTACTTC. This gives the protein CASSDIGQGAIEQYF. V gene TRBV6-1 combines with J gene TRBJ2-7; 11 positions agree with TRBD1. This CDR3 is 15 amino acids long. From germline, CDR1 is MNHNS and CDR2 SASEGT. Losses at the gene ends were 6 bases for V and 6 bases for J; bases not matched to a gene: 10.